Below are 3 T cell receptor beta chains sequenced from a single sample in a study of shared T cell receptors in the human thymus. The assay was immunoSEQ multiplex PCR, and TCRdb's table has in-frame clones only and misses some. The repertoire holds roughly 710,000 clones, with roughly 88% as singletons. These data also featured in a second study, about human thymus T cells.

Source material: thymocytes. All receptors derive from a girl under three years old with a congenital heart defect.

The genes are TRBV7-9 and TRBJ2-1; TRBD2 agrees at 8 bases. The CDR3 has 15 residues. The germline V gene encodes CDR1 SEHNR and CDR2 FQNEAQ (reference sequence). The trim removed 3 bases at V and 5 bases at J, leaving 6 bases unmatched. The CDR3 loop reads CASSLRAGADNEQFF. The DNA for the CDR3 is TGTGCCAGCAGCTTGAGAGCGGGGGCCGACAATGAGCAGTTCTTC.

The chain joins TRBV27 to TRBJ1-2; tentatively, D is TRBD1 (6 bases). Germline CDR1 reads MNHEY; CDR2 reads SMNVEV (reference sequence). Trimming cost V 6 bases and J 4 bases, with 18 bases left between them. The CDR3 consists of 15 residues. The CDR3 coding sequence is TGTGCCAGCAGCACCCGGACAGTGGGGGCCTATGGCTACACCTTC. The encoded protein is CASSTRTVGAYGYTF.

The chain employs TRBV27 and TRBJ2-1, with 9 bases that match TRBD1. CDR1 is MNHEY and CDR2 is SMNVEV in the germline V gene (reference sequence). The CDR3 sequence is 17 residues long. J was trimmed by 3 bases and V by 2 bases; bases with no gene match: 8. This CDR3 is CASSLDKQGAGYNEQFF. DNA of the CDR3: TGTGCCAGCAGTTTAGATAAACAGGGGGCGGGCTACAATGAGCAGTTCTTC.